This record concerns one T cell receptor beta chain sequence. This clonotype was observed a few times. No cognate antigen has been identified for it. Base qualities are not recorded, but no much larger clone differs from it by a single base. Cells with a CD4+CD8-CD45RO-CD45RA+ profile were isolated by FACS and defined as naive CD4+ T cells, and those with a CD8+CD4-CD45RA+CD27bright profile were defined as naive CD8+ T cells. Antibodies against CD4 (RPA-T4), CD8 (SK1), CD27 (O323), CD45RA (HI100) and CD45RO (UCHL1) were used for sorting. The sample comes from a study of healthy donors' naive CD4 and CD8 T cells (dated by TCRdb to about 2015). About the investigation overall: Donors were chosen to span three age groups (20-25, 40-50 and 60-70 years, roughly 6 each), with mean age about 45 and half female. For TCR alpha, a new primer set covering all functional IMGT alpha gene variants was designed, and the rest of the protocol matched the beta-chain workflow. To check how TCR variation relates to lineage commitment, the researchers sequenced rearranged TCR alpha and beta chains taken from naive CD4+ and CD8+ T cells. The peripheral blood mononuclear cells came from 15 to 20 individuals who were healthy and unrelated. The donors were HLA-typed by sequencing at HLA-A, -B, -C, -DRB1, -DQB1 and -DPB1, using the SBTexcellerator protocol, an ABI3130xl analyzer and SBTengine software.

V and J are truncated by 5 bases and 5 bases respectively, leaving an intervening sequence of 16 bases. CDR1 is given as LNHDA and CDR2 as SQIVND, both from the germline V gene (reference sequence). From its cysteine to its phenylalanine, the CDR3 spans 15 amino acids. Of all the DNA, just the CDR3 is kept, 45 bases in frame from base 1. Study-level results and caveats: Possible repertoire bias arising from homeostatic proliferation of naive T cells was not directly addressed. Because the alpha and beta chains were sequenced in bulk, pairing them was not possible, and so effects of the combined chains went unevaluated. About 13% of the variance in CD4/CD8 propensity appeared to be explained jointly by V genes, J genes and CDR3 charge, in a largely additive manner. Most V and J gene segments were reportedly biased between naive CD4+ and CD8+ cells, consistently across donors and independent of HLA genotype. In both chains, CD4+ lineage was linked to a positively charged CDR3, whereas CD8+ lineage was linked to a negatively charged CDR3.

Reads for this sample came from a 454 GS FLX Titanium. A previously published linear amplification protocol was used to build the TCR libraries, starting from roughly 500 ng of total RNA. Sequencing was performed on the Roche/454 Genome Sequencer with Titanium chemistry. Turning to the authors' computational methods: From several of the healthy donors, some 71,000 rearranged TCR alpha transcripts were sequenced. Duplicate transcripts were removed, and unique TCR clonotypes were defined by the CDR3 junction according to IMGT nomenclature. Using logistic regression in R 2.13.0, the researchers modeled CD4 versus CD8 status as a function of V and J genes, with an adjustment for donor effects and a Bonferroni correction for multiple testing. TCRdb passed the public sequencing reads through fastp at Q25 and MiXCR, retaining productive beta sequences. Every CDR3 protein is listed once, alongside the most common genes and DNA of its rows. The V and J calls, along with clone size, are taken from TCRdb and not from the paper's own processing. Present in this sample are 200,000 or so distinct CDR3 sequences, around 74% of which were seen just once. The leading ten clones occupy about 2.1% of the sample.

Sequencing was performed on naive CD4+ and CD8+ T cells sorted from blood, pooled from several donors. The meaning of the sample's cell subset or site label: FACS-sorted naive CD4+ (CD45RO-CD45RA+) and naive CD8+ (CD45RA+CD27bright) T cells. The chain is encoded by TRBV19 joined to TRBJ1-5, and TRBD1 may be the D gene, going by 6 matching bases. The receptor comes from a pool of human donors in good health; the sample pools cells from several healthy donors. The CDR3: CASSQYRAQDQPQHF. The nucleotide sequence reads TGTGCCAGTAGTCAATACAGGGCCCAGGATCAGCCCCAGCATTTT.